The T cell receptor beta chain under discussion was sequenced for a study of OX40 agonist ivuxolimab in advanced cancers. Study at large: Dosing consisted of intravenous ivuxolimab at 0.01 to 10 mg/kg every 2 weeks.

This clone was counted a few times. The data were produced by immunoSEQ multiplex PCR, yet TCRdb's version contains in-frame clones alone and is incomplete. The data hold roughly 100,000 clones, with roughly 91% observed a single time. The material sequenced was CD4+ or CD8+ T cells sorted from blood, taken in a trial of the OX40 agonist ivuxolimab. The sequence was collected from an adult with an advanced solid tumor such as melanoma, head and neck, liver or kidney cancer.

CDR3: CASSRGQAPPGTQYF. CDR3 DNA: TGTGCCAGCAGCCGAGGACAGGCACCCCCAGGGACCCAGTACTTC. The rearrangement joins TRBV7-9 to TRBJ2-5; TRBD1 agrees at 7 bases. The CDR3 has 15 amino acids. In germline, CDR1 is SEHNR, CDR2 FQNEAQ (reference sequence). The ends lost 5 bases at V and 7 bases at J; junction bases unmatched: 13.